A single TCR beta chain is shown here with its context. There is no known antigen for this receptor. There are no base qualities to consult, and no much larger clone falls within one base. The data were obtained in a study of T cell changes during pregnancy in multiple sclerosis (dated by TCRdb to between 2018 and 2020). Concerning the study at large: In women with multiple sclerosis, the researchers looked at how the T cell repertoire shifted as pregnancy progressed.

Cut back by 1 base and 6 bases, the V and J ends lie 15 bases apart. The CDR3 spans 15 residues, from the cysteine through the phenylalanine. Solely the CDR3 DNA is kept, with 45 bases framed from the first base. CDR1 and CDR2, looked up from the germline V gene, are SGHTA and FQGNSA. Library method: the immunoSEQ multiplex PCR assay. What TCRdb holds here is the immuneACCESS table cut down to in-frame rearrangements. Part of the clones is not present; checked against another copy, under half of the missing clones reflect an unresolved V gene, and the others are unexplained. The sample contains 90,000 to 120,000 clones, 85% to 95% of them found a single time. The top ten constitute roughly 0.78% of the sample.

The chain employs TRBV7-2 and TRBJ1-2; the D region possibly corresponds to TRBD1 (6 bases align). This specimen was peripheral blood, taken in the third trimester of pregnancy. The TCR originated in a female donor in good health, enrolled as a control in a pregnancy study. The CDR3 region reads CASSLEGGLGNGYTF. The DNA sequence follows: TGTGCCAGCAGCTTAGAGGGGGGGCTTGGGAATGGCTACACCTTC.